The source of this TCR beta chain is a study of T cells in localized non-small cell lung cancer. CDR3 length: 14 amino acids. V was shortened by 4 bases and J by 0 bases, with 8 bases between the two germline ends. CDR1 is SGHRS and CDR2 is YFSETQ in the germline V gene. Libraries were prepared by immunoSEQ multiplex PCR; TCRdb keeps only in-frame clonotypes and omits some of them. The sample has 6,000 to 10,000 clones; approximately 95% are singletons. V and J are TRBV5-1 and TRBJ2-1; D ambiguous. This receptor was taken from a woman between 40 and 69 years old with stage I lung adenocarcinoma. The sample was peripheral blood, taken before any cancer treatment. CDR3 loop: CASSPDHSYNEQFF. CDR3 coding DNA: TGCGCCAGCAGCCCGGACCACTCCTACAATGAGCAGTTCTTC.